Below, 24 T cell receptor beta chains from the same sample are listed, as sequenced in a study of shared clonotypes between healthy human individuals. Data came from immunoSEQ multiplex PCR; TCRdb stores just in-frame clones and leaves some out. The table shows about 1 million clones, with around 76% occurring only once. Sequenced material: memory CD4+ T cells sorted from blood. The subset denotes: CD45RA-negative fraction. These receptors originate from a man younger than 35 in good health.

This clone was seen repeatedly, ten times or more. V is TRBV2 and J is TRBJ1-6; 9 nucleotides agree with TRBD1. Germline assignment: CDR1 SNHLY and CDR2 FYNNEI. The J segment lost 10 bases and the V segment lost 5 bases, leaving 6 bases of the junction unmatched. The CDR3 totals 14 residues. The CDR3 sequence: CASSYRGPGSPLHF. As DNA, the CDR3 is TGTGCCAGCAGTTACAGGGGGCCAGGGTCACCCCTCCACTTT. Full variable domain (remainder filled in from reference TRBV2 and TRBJ1-6): EPEVTQTPSHQVTQMGQEVILRCVPISNHLYFYWYRQILGQKVEFLVSFYNNEISEKSEIFDDQFSVERPDGSNFTLKIRSTKLEDSAMYFCASSYRGPGSPLHFGNGTRLTVT.

V usage is TRBV11-2 and J usage is TRBJ1-3; no definite D call. Germline V gene sequence: CDR1 SGHAT, CDR2 FQNNGV. The CDR3 loop spans 15 amino acids. Trimming took 1 base from V and 4 from J, leaving 11 bases between them. CDR3 in amino acids: CASSLVRAAGNTIYF. In DNA, the CDR3 is TGTGCCAGCAGCTTAGTCCGGGCAGCAGGAAACACCATATATTTT.

The chain joins TRBV7-9 to TRBJ1-6; D ambiguous. Trimming took 5 bases from V and 3 from J, leaving 14 bases between them. The CDR3 totals 16 residues. Germline lookup yields CDR1 SEHNR and CDR2 FQNEAQ (reference sequence). The CDR3 nucleotides are TGTGCCAGCAGCGCCCAAGATGGGGTCTATAATTCACCCCTCCACTTT. Protein product: CASSAQDGVYNSPLHF.

The chain couples TRBV30 to TRBJ2-2, with 7 positions matching TRBD1. Germline V gives CDR1 GTSNPN, CDR2 SVGIG (reference sequence). The CDR3 runs 14 residues. V gave up 4 bases and J gave up 0 bases; unmatched junction bases: 2. CDR3 sequence: CAWKDRPNTGELFF. For the CDR3, the DNA is TGTGCCTGGAAGGACAGGCCGAACACCGGGGAGCTGTTTTTT.

The V and J genes are TRBV19 and TRBJ2-7; D is unresolved. The V gene's germline CDR1 is LNHDA and CDR2 SQIVND (reference sequence). This CDR3 has 13 residues. The V gene lost 4 bases and the J gene lost 2 bases, with 9 bases spanning the gap. CDR3 nucleotides: TGTGCCAGTAGTAAGTCCGTTCCCTACGAGCAGTACTTC. It translates to CASSKSVPYEQYF. The full variable domain, rest sourced from reference TRBV19 and TRBJ2-7, is DGGITQSPKYLFRKEGQNVTLSCEQNLNHDAMYWYRQDPGQGLRLIYYSQIVNDFQKGDIAEGYSVSREKKESFPLTVTSAQKNPTAFYLCASSKSVPYEQYFGPGTRLTVT.

This rearrangement joins TRBV19 to TRBJ1-4, with D tentatively TRBD1 (6 bases). CDR1 LNHDA and CDR2 SQIVND come from the germline V gene (reference sequence). This CDR3 has 12 residues. V was trimmed by 10 bases and J by 6 bases, leaving 12 bases between them. The CDR3 spells CATSTGYEKLFF. The CDR3 region has the DNA TGTGCCACCTCGACAGGATATGAAAAACTGTTTTTT.

This rearrangement joins TRBV19 to TRBJ1-2, with 12 positions matching TRBD1. This CDR3 has 14 amino acids. V gave up 8 bases and J gave up 7 bases; unmatched junction bases: 8. Germline V lookup: CDR1 LNHDA, CDR2 SQIVND (reference sequence). The CDR3 DNA reads as TGTGCCAGTGAGGGACAGGGGGCTTTCAGTGGCTACACCTTC. Residues: CASEGQGAFSGYTF.

The rearrangement joins TRBV6-1 to TRBJ2-7, with D uncertain. Germline V CDR1 and CDR2: MNHNS, SASEGT. The V end lost 5 bases, the J end lost 3 bases, and 11 bases lay between the germline ends. The CDR3 is 13 residues long. CDR3 protein: CASSIGRNYEQYF. The CDR3 DNA sequence: TGTGCCAGCAGTATTGGCAGAAACTACGAGCAGTACTTC.

In its sample, this clone was seen once. V is TRBV5-1 and J is TRBJ1-1; D is undetermined. Trimming cost V 4 bases and J 1 base, with 14 bases left between them. The CDR3 sequence is 15 residues long. The germline V gene has CDR1 SGHRS and CDR2 YFSETQ. The CDR3 reads CASSLEATSNTEAFF. In DNA, the CDR3 is TGCGCCAGCAGCCTGGAAGCTACATCGAACACTGAAGCTTTCTTT.

This clone has only one observation. This chain connects TRBV9 to TRBJ1-3; 7 bases align to TRBD1. CDR3 length: 17 amino acids. V was pared by 2 bases and J by 4 bases, with 12 bases of the junction left unmatched. CDR1 is SGDLS, CDR2 YYNGEE, per germline. The CDR3 DNA reads TGTGCCAGCAGCGTTACCGCCAGGGGGGACTTCGGAAACACCATATATTTT. Protein sequence: CASSVTARGDFGNTIYF.

Worth noting for this clone: A junction end diverges from the germline sequence, so it may reflect a read error. J is TRBJ2-5 and V is TRBV7-7; D may be TRBD2 (5 bases). This CDR3 has 15 residues. Germline V gene sequence: CDR1 SSHAT, CDR2 FNYEAQ (reference sequence). This chain's CDR3 is CASSRGWVLQETQYF. DNA for the CDR3: TGTGCTAGCAGCCGGGGATGGGTCTTACAAGAGACCCAGTACTTC.

The chain couples TRBV5-1 to TRBJ2-2; 7 nucleotides align to TRBD2. Trimming at V came to 0 bases and at J to 7 bases, leaving 6 bases not matched to a gene. The CDR3 runs 15 residues. Germline loops: CDR1 SGHRS, CDR2 YFSETQ. The DNA for the CDR3 is TGCGCCAGCAGCTTGGTGGCGGGAGCAGGCGGGGAGCTGTTTTTT. As protein: CASSLVAGAGGELFF. The full variable domain, in which reference TRBV5-1 and TRBJ2-2 provide the parts outside the CDR3, is KAGVTQTPRYLIKTRGQQVTLSCSPISGHRSVSWYQQTPGQGLQFLFEYFSETQRNKGNFPGRFSGRQFSNSRSEMNVSTLELGDSALYLCASSLVAGAGGELFFGEGSRLTVL.

Worth noting for this clone: Within the sample, other DNA sequences also encode this same CDR3. The CDR3 DNA follows: TGTGCCAGCTCACGACAGGGAAACACTGAAGCTTTCTTT. Translating it yields CASSRQGNTEAFF. V gene TRBV18 combines with J gene TRBJ1-1; the match to TRBD1 covers 7 bases. The CDR3 consists of 13 residues. V shed 4 bases, J shed 2 bases, and the junction held 1 base outside the gene matches. Germline V gene data show CDR1 as KGHSH and CDR2 as LQKENI.

The rearrangement uses TRBV5-1 and TRBJ2-7; no definite D call. The CDR3 is 12 residues long. From germline, CDR1 is SGHRS and CDR2 YFSETQ. V lost 1 base to trimming and J lost 6 bases, with 8 bases between them. In nucleotides, the CDR3 is TGCGCCAGCAGCTTGATCCGCGGCGAGCAGTACTTC. Translation: CASSLIRGEQYF.

As concerns this clone: The sample has other DNA sequences that encode this CDR3 too. J is TRBJ2-3 and V is TRBV29-1; no clear D. The CDR3 length is 12 residues. The ends were cut back, 6 bases at V and 1 base at J, with 8 bases in the middle. Germline CDR1 reads SQVTM; CDR2 reads ANQGSEA. CDR3 amino acids: CSVVIGTDTQYF. The CDR3 bases are TGCAGCGTGGTAATCGGCACAGATACGCAGTATTTT.

CDR3 sequence reads: CASSHGQGQYEQYF. The CDR3 nucleotides are TGTGCCAGCAGCCACGGACAGGGGCAGTACGAGCAGTACTTC. This chain uses TRBV5-8 with TRBJ2-7; 9 bases fit TRBD1. CDR1 and CDR2 (germline): SGHTS, YDEGEE. CDR3 size: 14 residues. V lost 4 bases, J lost 4 bases, and 6 bases stayed unmatched.

This clone was seen once. The chain combines TRBV29-1 with TRBJ2-3, with 9 bases aligning to TRBD2. Trimming removed 4 bases from V and 3 bases from J; junction bases left unmatched: 14. There are 17 residues in the CDR3. CDR1 SQVTM and CDR2 ANQGSEA come from the germline V gene. For the CDR3, the DNA is TGCAGCGTTGTTTTTTTATCTAGCGGGGCGGTTACAGATACGCAGTATTTT. Encoded protein: CSVVFLSSGAVTDTQYF.

The chain joins TRBV5-6 to TRBJ2-2, with D hard to call. Between the trimmed V and J ends, which lost 0 bases and 6 bases, there was a span of 9 bases. The CDR3 is 14 amino acids. CDR1 and CDR2 (germline): SGHDT, YYEEEE. The chain's CDR3 is CASSLVGPAGELFF. The CDR3 region has the DNA TGTGCCAGCAGCTTGGTAGGTCCCGCCGGGGAGCTGTTTTTT. The full variable domain, with the rest looked up from reference TRBV5-6 and TRBJ2-2, is DAGVTQSPTHLIKTRGQQVTLRCSPKSGHDTVSWYQQALGQGPQFIFQYYEEEERQRGNFPDRFSGHQFPNYSSELNVNALLLGDSALYLCASSLVGPAGELFFGEGSRLTVL.

The chain has TRBV7-7 and TRBJ2-7, with D perhaps matching TRBD2 (6 bases). The length of the CDR3 is 14 residues. CDR1 is SSHAT and CDR2 is FNYEAQ in the germline V gene (reference sequence). In DNA, the CDR3 is TGTGCTAGCTCGCCGGGCCTAGTTGGGGGGGAGCAGTACTTC. This gives the protein CASSPGLVGGEQYF.

The CDR3 sequence is CASSGRGEQYF. In nucleotides, the CDR3 is TGTGCCAGTTCGGGGCGGGGCGAGCAGTACTTC. The genes are TRBV19 and TRBJ2-7, with TRBD2 as a possible D gene (6 bases). This CDR3 spans 11 amino acids. The germline gives CDR1 LNHDA, CDR2 SQIVND (reference sequence). V was trimmed by 8 bases and J by 6 bases, leaving 11 bases between them.

This clone was recorded only once. The chain combines TRBV14 with TRBJ2-7, with TRBD2 matching over 11 bases. Germline CDR1 and CDR2: SGHDN and FVKESK. The CDR3 contains 17 residues. V shed 4 bases, J shed 6 bases, and the junction held 14 bases outside the gene matches. CDR3 loop: CASSPAGLAGFGGEQYF. The CDR3 nucleotides read TGTGCCAGCAGCCCCGCCGGACTAGCGGGCTTCGGGGGCGAGCAGTACTTC.

This clone showed up just once. The chain recombines TRBV6-6 with TRBJ1-4; D remains ambiguous. The CDR3 is 15 amino acids. The V end lost 6 bases, the J end lost 0 bases, and 11 bases lay between the germline ends. CDR1 is MNHNY, CDR2 SVGAGI, per germline (reference sequence). CDR3 sequence: CASRAGPATNEKLFF. Here the CDR3 DNA reads TGTGCCAGCAGGGCAGGTCCTGCAACTAATGAAAAACTGTTTTTT.

The rearrangement joins TRBV19 to TRBJ1-1; weak D call: TRBD1 (5 bases). CDR3 length: 16 amino acids. With 6 bases removed from V and 4 bases from J, the gap between germline ends came to 21 bases. From germline, CDR1 is LNHDA and CDR2 SQIVND (reference sequence). CDR3 sequence: CASRDTTGAGGTEAFF. Here the CDR3 DNA reads TGTGCCAGTAGGGACACCACAGGCGCGGGGGGCACTGAAGCTTTCTTT.

The gene calls are TRBV15 and TRBJ2-5; 10 bases align to TRBD2. The V segment lost 0 bases and the J segment 5 bases; nucleotides outside the gene matches: 3. The CDR3 totals 15 residues. The germline V gene has CDR1 LNHNV and CDR2 YYDKDF (reference sequence). The CDR3 here is CATSRELAGRETQYF. CDR3 sequence (DNA): TGTGCCACCAGCAGAGAACTAGCGGGGAGGGAGACCCAGTACTTC.